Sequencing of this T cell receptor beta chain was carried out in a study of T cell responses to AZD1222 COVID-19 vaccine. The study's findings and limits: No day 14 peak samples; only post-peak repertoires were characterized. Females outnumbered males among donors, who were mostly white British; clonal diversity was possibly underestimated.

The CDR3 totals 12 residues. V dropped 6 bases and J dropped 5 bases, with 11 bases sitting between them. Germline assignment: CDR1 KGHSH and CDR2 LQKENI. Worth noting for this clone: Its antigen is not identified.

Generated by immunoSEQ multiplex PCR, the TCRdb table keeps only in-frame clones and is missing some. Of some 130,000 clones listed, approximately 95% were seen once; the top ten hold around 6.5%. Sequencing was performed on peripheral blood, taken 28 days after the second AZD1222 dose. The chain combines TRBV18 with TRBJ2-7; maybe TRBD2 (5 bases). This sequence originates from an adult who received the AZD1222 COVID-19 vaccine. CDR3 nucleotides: TGTGCCAGCTCCCCGGATAGCGACGAGCAGTACTTC. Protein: CASSPDSDEQYF.